This record covers a single TCR beta chain. The record originates from a study of blood T cell repertoires in COVID-19. At the level of the study: The samples span acute and convalescent COVID-19 from the United States, Italy and Spain. Sample material is recorded as cDNA or gDNA derived from T cells, B-cell-depleted T cells, or PBMCs.

Germline CDR1 MRHNA, CDR2 SNTAGT. The length of the CDR3 is 18 residues. Trimming removed 0 bases from V and 3 bases from J, with 18 bases in between. Original processing methods: The authors estimated nucleated cell counts from reference gene primer amplification. Profiled with immunoSEQ multiplex PCR; TCRdb holds only in-frame clones, not every one. From that table come the V and J calls and clone size; the DNA was used to work out D and trimming. The sample gives 35,000 to 45,000 clones, around 77% of which show up once; about 30% is in the top ten. The chain joins TRBV6-4 to TRBJ1-5, with a possible D match to TRBD1 (6 bases). The TCR comes from a woman aged 80 or older with acute or convalescent COVID-19. Sequencing used peripheral blood. CDR3 nucleotides: TGTGCCAGCAGTGACTCGAAATTGGCAGGGGCCCTCAATCAGCCCCAGCATTTT. Protein product: CASSDSKLAGALNQPQHF.